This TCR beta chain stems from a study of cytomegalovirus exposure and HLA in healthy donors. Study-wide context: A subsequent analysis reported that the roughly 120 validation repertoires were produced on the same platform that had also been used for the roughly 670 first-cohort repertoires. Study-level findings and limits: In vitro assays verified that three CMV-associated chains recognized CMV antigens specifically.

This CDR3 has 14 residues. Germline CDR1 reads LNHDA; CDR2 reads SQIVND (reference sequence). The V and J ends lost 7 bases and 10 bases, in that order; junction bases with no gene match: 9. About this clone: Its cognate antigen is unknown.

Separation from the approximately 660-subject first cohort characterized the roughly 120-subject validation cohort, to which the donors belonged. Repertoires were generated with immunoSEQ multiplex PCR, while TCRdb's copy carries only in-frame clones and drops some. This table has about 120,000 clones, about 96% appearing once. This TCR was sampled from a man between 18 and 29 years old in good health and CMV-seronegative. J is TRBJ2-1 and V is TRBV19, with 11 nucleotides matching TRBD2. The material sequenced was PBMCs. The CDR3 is CASTPLAGGREQFF. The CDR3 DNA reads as TGTGCCAGTACCCCGTTAGCGGGAGGGCGGGAGCAGTTCTTC.